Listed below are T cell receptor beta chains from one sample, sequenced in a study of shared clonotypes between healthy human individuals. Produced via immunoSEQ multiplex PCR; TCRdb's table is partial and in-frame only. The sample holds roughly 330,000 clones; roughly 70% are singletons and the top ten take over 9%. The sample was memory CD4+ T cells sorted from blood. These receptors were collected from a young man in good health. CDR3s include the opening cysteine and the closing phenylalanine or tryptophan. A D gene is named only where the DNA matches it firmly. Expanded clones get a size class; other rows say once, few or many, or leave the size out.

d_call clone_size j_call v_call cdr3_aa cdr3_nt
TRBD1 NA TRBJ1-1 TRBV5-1 CASSSRTGGTEAFF TGCGCCAGCAGCTCAAGGACAGGGGGCACTGAAGCTTTCTTT
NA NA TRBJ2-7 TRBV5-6 CASSRSYEQYF TGTGCCAGCAGCCGGAGCTACGAGCAGTACTTC
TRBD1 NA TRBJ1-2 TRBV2 CASSVTQGIHGYTF TGTGCCAGCAGTGTGACACAGGGGATCCATGGCTACACCTTC
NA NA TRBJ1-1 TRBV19 CASSVFGQSTEAFF TGTGCCAGTAGTGTTTTCGGACAGAGCACTGAAGCTTTCTTT
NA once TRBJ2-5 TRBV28 CASSKAGTLETQYF TGTGCCAGCAGTAAAGCCGGGACATTAGAGACCCAGTACTTC
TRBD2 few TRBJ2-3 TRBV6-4 CASRRLAGGITDTQYF TGTGCCAGCAGACGACTAGCGGGAGGAATCACAGATACGCAGTATTTT
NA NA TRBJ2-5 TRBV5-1 CASSARQETQYF TGCGCCAGCAGTGCGCGTCAAGAGACCCAGTACTTC
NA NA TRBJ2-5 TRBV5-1 CASSLEADPVQETQYF TGCGCCAGCAGCTTGGAGGCGGATCCGGTCCAAGAGACCCAGTACTTC
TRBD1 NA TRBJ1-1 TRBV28 CASRSGQATKAFF TGTGCCAGCAGGAGCGGACAGGCTACAAAAGCTTTCTTT
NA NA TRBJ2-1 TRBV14 CASSQLSPYNEQFF TGTGCCAGCAGCCAACTGAGCCCCTACAATGAGCAGTTCTTC
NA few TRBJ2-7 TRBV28 CASRSPREQYF TGTGCCAGCAGGTCGCCTAGAGAGCAGTACTTC
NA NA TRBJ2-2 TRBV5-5 CASSLEWQNLGELFF TGTGCCAGCAGCTTGGAATGGCAGAATCTCGGGGAGCTGTTTTTT
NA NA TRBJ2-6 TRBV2 CASTPLVSGANVLTF TGTGCCAGCACCCCTTTGGTTTCTGGGGCCAACGTCCTGACTTTC
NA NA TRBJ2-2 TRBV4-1 CASSHKSARVDTGELFF TGCGCCAGCAGCCACAAAAGCGCCAGGGTCGACACCGGGGAGCTGTTTTTT
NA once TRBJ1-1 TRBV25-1 CASSGFGTVNTEAFF TGTGCCAGCAGTGGGTTCGGGACGGTGAACACTGAAGCTTTCTTT
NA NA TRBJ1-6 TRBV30 CACLDKNSYNSPLHF TGTGCCTGCCTGGACAAAAACTCCTATAATTCACCCCTCCACTTT
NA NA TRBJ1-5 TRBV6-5 CASTRDIYSNQPQHF TGTGCCAGCACCCGCGACATTTATAGCAATCAGCCCCAGCATTTT
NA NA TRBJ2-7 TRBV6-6 CASMAGEYYYEQYF TGTGCCAGCATGGCCGGCGAATATTACTACGAGCAGTACTTC
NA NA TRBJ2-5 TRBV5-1 CASSLIGQETQYF TGCGCCAGCAGCTTGATCGGCCAAGAGACCCAGTACTTC
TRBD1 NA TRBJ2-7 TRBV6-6 CASSYGQGSYEQYF TGTGCCAGCAGTTACGGACAGGGGTCCTACGAGCAGTACTTC
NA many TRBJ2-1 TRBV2 CASAGSWSYNEQFF TGTGCCAGCGCCGGCTCCTGGAGTTACAATGAGCAGTTCTTC
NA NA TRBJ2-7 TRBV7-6 CASSLGSQGQQYF TGTGCCAGCAGCTTAGGTAGCCAGGGGCAGCAGTACTTC
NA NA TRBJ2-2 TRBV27 CASSLGTSGELFF TGTGCCAGCAGTTTGGGGACGTCCGGGGAGCTGTTTTTT
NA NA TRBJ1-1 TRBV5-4 CASSKGQNTEAFF TGTGCCAGCAGCAAGGGACAGAACACTGAAGCTTTCTTT
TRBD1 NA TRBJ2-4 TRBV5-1 CASSLEQGNIQYF TGCGCCAGCAGCTTGGAACAGGGGAACATTCAGTACTTC
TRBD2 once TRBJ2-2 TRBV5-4 CASRPSGTTGELFF TGTGCCAGCAGACCTAGCGGTACGACCGGGGAGCTGTTTTTT
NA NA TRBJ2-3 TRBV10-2 CASSARDSRTDTQYF TGCGCCAGCAGTGCCCGGGACTCCCGCACAGATACGCAGTATTTT
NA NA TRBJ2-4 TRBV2 CASSGGPGGAAKNIQYF TGTGCCAGCAGTGGGGGCCCGGGGGGCGCGGCCAAAAACATTCAGTACTTC
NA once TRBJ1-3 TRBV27 CASSPRRGRGGNTIYF TGTGCCAGCAGTCCTCGACGTGGGAGGGGAGGAAACACCATATATTTT
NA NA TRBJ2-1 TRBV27 CASSLFQEVGNEQFF TGTGCCAGCAGTTTATTTCAGGAGGTAGGCAATGAGCAGTTCTTC
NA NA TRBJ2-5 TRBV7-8 CASSSASVTQYF TGTGCCAGCAGCTCCGCCTCGGTAACCCAGTACTTC
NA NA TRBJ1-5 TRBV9 CASSKTSGVNQPQHF TGTGCCAGCAGCAAGACCTCAGGGGTAAATCAGCCCCAGCATTTT
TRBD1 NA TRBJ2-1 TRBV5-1 CACKGTGLYNEQFF TGCGCCTGTAAAGGGACAGGGCTATACAATGAGCAGTTCTTC
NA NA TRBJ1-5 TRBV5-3 CARGTESYQPQHF TGTGCCAGGGGAACAGAATCGTATCAGCCCCAGCATTTT
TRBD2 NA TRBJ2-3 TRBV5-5 CASSLGGTSGGSTDTQYF TGTGCCAGCAGCTTGGGCGGGACTAGCGGAGGGAGCACAGATACGCAGTATTTT
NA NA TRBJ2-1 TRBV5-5 CASRTSGKSEQFF TGTGCCAGCAGGACCAGCGGAAAGAGTGAGCAGTTCTTC